Below, 17 T cell receptor beta chains from the same sample are listed, as sequenced in a study of a mutant IDH1 vaccine in newly diagnosed glioma. These receptors' targets are unknown. This sample's time point: week 47, end of study. What each vaccine dose contained was 300 ug of mutant IDH1 20-mer peptide, accompanied by topical imiquimod. Only in-frame clones appear in the TCRdb table, and some are missing; sequencing was by immunoSEQ multiplex PCR. This table has some 87,000 clones, about 81% appearing once. The sequencing here drew on PBMCs, taken from a glioma patient whose treatment included an IDH1 peptide vaccine. The receptors derive from a man aged 35 to 55 with glioma.

A few counts support this clone. The chain links TRBV6-1 to TRBJ1-5; D is undetermined. The V and J ends lost 6 bases and 7 bases respectively, with 13 bases between them. CDR1 and CDR2 from the germline V gene are MNHNS and SASEGT. The CDR3 runs to 13 residues. CDR3 nucleotide sequence: TGTGCCAGCAGGGCAAGGCTGGGGCAGCCCCAGCATTTT. Translating it yields CASRARLGQPQHF.

In its sample, this clone was seen a few times. This chain joins TRBV14 and TRBJ2-5; 12 nucleotides align to TRBD2. This CDR3 contains 17 residues. The germline V gene encodes CDR1 SGHDN and CDR2 FVKESK. V lost 4 bases and J lost 1; bases outside the gene matches: 7. The CDR3 here is CASSPLGLAGIQETQYF. The CDR3 DNA sequence: TGTGCCAGCAGCCCCCTAGGACTAGCGGGGATCCAAGAGACCCAGTACTTC.

This clone has just a few counts. The chain employs TRBV25-1 and TRBJ1-5; D uncertain. Trimming pared 3 bases from V and 1 base from J, leaving 7 bases between. The CDR3 length is 14 residues. Germline-derived CDR1 and CDR2 are MGHDK and SYGVNS. This CDR3 is CASSDPGSNQPQHF. The CDR3 bases are TGTGCCAGCAGTGATCCTGGGAGCAATCAGCCCCAGCATTTT.

This chain links TRBV18 with TRBJ2-2; D is uncertain. The CDR3 length is 13 residues. Germline CDR1 and CDR2: KGHSH and LQKENI. Trimming cost V 6 bases and J 4 bases, with 9 bases left between them. The DNA for the CDR3 is TGTGCCAGCTCTGTCGGAAGCACCGGGGAGCTGTTTTTT. This sequence encodes CASSVGSTGELFF.

This chain uses TRBV30 with TRBJ1-1; D gene ambiguous. In germline, CDR1 is GTSNPN, CDR2 SVGIG (reference sequence). V was pared by 1 base and J by 2 bases, with 5 bases between. The CDR3 covers 12 residues. The CDR3: CAWSGDNTEAFF. The CDR3 region has the DNA TGTGCCTGGAGTGGGGATAACACTGAAGCTTTCTTT.

J is TRBJ2-7 and V is TRBV15; the D gene could be TRBD1 or TRBD2 (5 bases each). Germline V CDR1 and CDR2: LNHNV, YYDKDF (reference sequence). V was trimmed by 3 bases and J by 3 bases, leaving 15 bases between them. The CDR3 length is 15 residues. The CDR3, as DNA: TGTGCCACCAGCAGTTTTGAGGGGCAATTCTACGAGCAGTACTTC. Protein: CATSSFEGQFYEQYF.

V gene TRBV15 combines with J gene TRBJ2-3; D may be TRBD2 (6 bases). CDR1 is LNHNV, CDR2 YYDKDF, per germline (reference sequence). The CDR3 consists of 16 residues. V lost 1 base and J lost 2, with 13 bases in between. The CDR3 nucleotides are TGTGCCACCAGCAGAGCCGGGGGAATTATCACAGATACGCAGTATTTT. Residues: CATSRAGGIITDTQYF.

The chain employs TRBV28 and TRBJ2-7; 9 nucleotides align to TRBD1. Germline V lookup: CDR1 MDHEN, CDR2 SYDVKM. This CDR3 contains 15 residues. Losses at the gene ends were 2 bases for V and 1 base for J; bases not matched to a gene: 3. CDR3 residues: CASSLEGQGSYEQYF. CDR3 sequence (DNA): TGTGCCAGCAGTTTAGAGGGACAGGGATCCTACGAGCAGTACTTC.

This chain uses TRBV5-4 with TRBJ2-3; TRBD2 matches 10 bases. The CDR3 is 15 amino acids. The V segment lost 4 bases and the J segment 3 bases; nucleotides outside the gene matches: 5. The germline V gene has CDR1 SGHNT and CDR2 YYREEE (reference sequence). CDR3: CASSPGLAETDTQYF. The CDR3 coding sequence is TGTGCCAGCAGCCCCGGACTAGCGGAGACAGATACGCAGTATTTT.

This chain connects TRBV27 to TRBJ1-5; the D is unclear. V dropped 5 bases and J dropped 2 bases, with 16 bases sitting between them. The CDR3 runs 16 residues. Germline V lookup: CDR1 MNHEY, CDR2 SMNVEV (reference sequence). The CDR3: CASSHRLGSGNQPQHF. Written as DNA, the CDR3 is TGTGCCAGCAGTCACCGTCTGGGATCAGGCAATCAGCCCCAGCATTTT.

This clone has just a few counts. The chain is built from TRBV4-2 and TRBJ1-3; tentative D call: TRBD1 (6 bases). Per the germline V gene, CDR1 is LGHNA and CDR2 is YNFKEQ. V lost 4 bases and J lost 4, with 11 bases in between. The CDR3 sequence is 14 residues long. DNA of the CDR3: TGTGCCAGCAGCCTTACAGGGTCAGGAAACACCATATATTTT. It specifies CASSLTGSGNTIYF.

V gene TRBV6-4 combines with J gene TRBJ2-7, with D perhaps TRBD1 (5 bases). The germline CDR1 and CDR2 sequences are MRHNA and SNTAGT. The germline V and J ends were trimmed by 0 bases and 6 bases, with 12 bases remaining between them. This CDR3 has 14 residues. The CDR3 loop reads CASSDSVGDLEQYF. The CDR3 DNA reads TGTGCCAGCAGTGACTCGGTAGGGGATCTCGAGCAGTACTTC.

The chain couples TRBV6-5 to TRBJ2-7; 10 bases align to TRBD2. Trimming removed 6 bases from V and 1 base from J; junction bases left unmatched: 3. The germline V gene encodes CDR1 MNHEY and CDR2 SVGAGI. The CDR3 loop spans 14 amino acids. The CDR3 nucleotides read TGTGCCAGCAGGTCTAGCGGGGGTTCCTACGAGCAGTACTTC. The encoded protein is CASRSSGGSYEQYF.

This rearrangement joins TRBV4-1 to TRBJ1-4, with D hard to call. CDR1 is MGHRA and CDR2 is YSYEKL in the germline V gene. The CDR3 has 16 amino acids. V lost 4 bases, J lost 3 bases, and 15 bases lay in between. In DNA, the CDR3 is TGCGCCAGCAGCCCACCGGCCGGTTCGGCTAATGAAAAACTGTTTTTT. Its translation: CASSPPAGSANEKLFF.

The V and J genes are TRBV18 and TRBJ2-2; D possibly corresponds to TRBD2 (5 bases). Germline V gene sequence: CDR1 KGHSH, CDR2 LQKENI. V dropped 7 bases and J dropped 6 bases, with 12 bases sitting between them. The CDR3 runs to 13 residues. This CDR3 reads CASFKVEAGELFF. The CDR3 DNA is TGTGCCAGCTTCAAGGTGGAGGCCGGGGAGCTGTTTTTT.

The V gene is TRBV5-4, the J gene TRBJ1-2, with D uncertain. V was pared by 2 bases and J by 4 bases, with 9 bases between. CDR1 is SGHNT, CDR2 YYREEE, per germline (reference sequence). The CDR3 covers 13 residues. The CDR3 DNA reads TGTGCCAGCAGCTTTACCAGGTTCTATGGCTACACCTTC. Translation gives CASSFTRFYGYTF.

The gene calls are TRBV28 and TRBJ2-1; D may be TRBD2 (5 bases). The CDR3 has 12 amino acids. Germline loops: CDR1 MDHEN, CDR2 SYDVKM. With 5 bases removed from V and 12 bases from J, the gap between germline ends came to 14 bases. CDR3 in DNA: TGTGCCAGCAGTCCCCTAGGCGAGGGGCAGTTCTTC. It yields the protein CASSPLGEGQFF.